This T cell receptor (beta chain) was retrieved from a study of post-analysis software for immune sequencing data (dated by TCRdb to about 2015). Background on the whole study: Relapsing-remitting, secondary progressive and progressive-relapsing multiple sclerosis were recorded as disease courses, and subtype annotation was lacking for some patients. Patient repertoires were compared against 10 to 12 previously published healthy control repertoires from donors aged 6 to 25 years. A subset of samples was prepared in parallel using single-end sample barcoding, then pooled and co-amplified after Illumina adapter ligation.

Trimming removed 1 base from V and 4 bases from J, leaving 13 bases between the germline ends. The CDR1 and CDR2 encoded by the germline V gene (reference sequence) are LGHDT and YNNKEL. The cysteine opens and the phenylalanine closes a CDR3 of 15 amino acids. Only the CDR3 part of the read is kept: 45 bases, read in frame from the first base. To demonstrate the VDJtools post-analysis software, the study profiled TCR beta repertoires from the peripheral blood of about 13 young patients with multiple sclerosis. The patients with multiple sclerosis were children and adolescents between about 6 and 17 years of age. The research as a whole found: Patients showed significantly higher frequencies than controls for roughly five TRBV segments, among them TRBV5-6, TRBV5-1 and TRBV20-1. Significantly lower normalized Chao1 diversity was found in multiple sclerosis patients than in controls, suggesting substantial peripheral T-cell clonal expansion. Direct clustering with F measure showed strong co-clustering of samples prepared in the same batch, prompting a batch-effect correction. The control group was slightly older than the multiple sclerosis patient group.

Receptors were amplified or captured by PCR. Sequencing took place on an Illumina HiSeq 2500. Unique molecular identifiers were incorporated into TCR beta cDNA libraries to reduce PCR and sequencing biases. About 500,000 cDNA molecules were obtained for every 1 to 10 million input T cells, so each molecule roughly corresponded to one T cell. Patient libraries were prepared and sequenced with the same protocol used for the earlier healthy control dataset. Samples belonging to the same batch were prepared together, multiplexed and sequenced on a shared HiSeq lane. From the authors' description of their analysis: MIGEC handled the raw barcoded reads, throwing out single-read molecular identifier groups before consensus assembly and CDR3 extraction. Clonotype tables were post-analysed with VDJtools, and diversity was normalized by down-sampling all datasets to the smallest sample size. In repertoire overlap clustering, CDR3 amino acid sequences, but not nucleotide sequences, were matched to correct batch-related cross-sample contamination. TCRdb itself trimmed the public reads at Q25 with fastp, ran MiXCR and retained productive beta chains. Here each entry gathers all rows of one CDR3 protein and keeps the most common genes and DNA. The V and J calls shown here were made by TCRdb, not taken from the authors' results. This sample is represented by roughly 600,000 distinct CDR3 sequences; around 40% of them were singletons. The ten most abundant clones make up 1.5% to 2% of the sample.

Remarks on this clonotype: There is no known antigen for this receptor. The input lacks base qualities; no much larger clone sits a single base away.

This chain joins TRBV3-1 to TRBJ1-2, and possibly TRBD1, on 5 matching bases. The sample consisted of blood. The source is a girl under 18 with multiple sclerosis. The CDR3 protein sequence reads: CASSQGGGGVYGYTF. The nucleotide sequence reads as follows: TGTGCCAGCAGCCAAGGAGGCGGGGGTGTCTATGGCTACACCTTC.